This TCR beta chain was obtained from a study of blood T cells in healthy people across ages. Total RNA was isolated from each sample in quantities of at least 5 micrograms. V lost 2 bases, J lost 4 bases, and 15 bases lay in between. CDR1 KGHSH and CDR2 LQKENI come from the germline V gene. This CDR3 is 16 amino acids long. Study outcomes and limitations: As age increased, TCR beta diversity per million T cells fell in a roughly linear fashion.

To note about this clonotype: Its antigen is undetermined.

The use of a sample-barcoded 5' primer and a J-beta primer mix characterized a second PCR of about 7 to 12 cycles. TCRdb processed the 5' RACE reads anew with MiXCR; each CDR3 protein has one entry. The sample has 600,000 to 800,000 distinct CDR3 sequences, 20% to 25% seen once; the top ten hold 3.6%. Sequencing was performed on blood. V is TRBV18 and J is TRBJ1-3; D uncertain. The TCR comes from a man between 65 and 79 years old in good health. CDR3 nucleotides: TGTGCCAGCTCACCAGTCCACCCCACACGAGGAAACACCATATATTTT. Translating gives CASSPVHPTRGNTIYF.